The rows below give T cell receptor beta chains drawn from one sample of a study of T cell changes during pregnancy in multiple sclerosis. Libraries were prepared by immunoSEQ multiplex PCR; TCRdb keeps only in-frame clonotypes and omits some of them. The sample yields 35,000 to 45,000 clones, over 80% seen once. The sample consisted of CD4+ T cells from peripheral blood mononuclear cells, taken before pregnancy. The origin of the receptors is a female donor with multiple sclerosis, enrolled in a pregnancy study. CDR3s include the opening cysteine and the closing phenylalanine or tryptophan. The D gene is left open where the match is weak. Size is stated for part of the rows, as once, few or many counts, or as a class when the clone is expanded.

J,size,V,D,DNA,CDR3
TRBJ1-5,.,TRBV15,.,TGTGCCACCAGCAGAGTCGTCGGTGGGGGAGGGGATCAGCCCCAGCATTTT,CATSRVVGGGGDQPQHF
TRBJ1-1,.,TRBV18,.,TGTGCCAGCTCACCACCGGCGGGAAGAGGAACTGAAGCTTTCTTT,CASSPPAGRGTEAFF
TRBJ2-3,.,TRBV7-9,.,TGTGCCAGCAGCAGGGCCCTTACGGGGTTGAGCACAGATACGCAGTATTTT,CASSRALTGLSTDTQYF
TRBJ1-1,.,TRBV7-2,.,TGTGCCAGCAGCTTACAGGTAATGCGCACTGAAGCTTTCTTT,CASSLQVMRTEAFF
TRBJ2-3,.,TRBV9,TRBD2,TGTGCCAGCAGCTCCGGACTAGCGGGGTCAAACACAGATACGCAGTATTTT,CASSSGLAGSNTDTQYF
TRBJ1-3,once,TRBV4-2,TRBD1,TGTGCCAGCAGCCAAGATCATCCCCAGACAGGGGGAAACACCATATATTTT,CASSQDHPQTGGNTIYF
TRBJ2-7,.,TRBV6-5,.,TGTGCCAGCAGTTACGTGCAGGACTACGAGCAGTACTTC,CASSYVQDYEQYF
TRBJ2-7,.,TRBV7-3,.,TGTGCCAGCAGCCTCGGTCCCGGGGGCGAGCAGTACTTC,CASSLGPGGEQYF
TRBJ2-1,.,TRBV11-2,TRBD2,TGTGCCAGCACCCCGACTAGCGGGGGGGCCACTGAGCAGTTCTTC,CASTPTSGGATEQFF
TRBJ1-1,.,TRBV6-1,TRBD1,TGTGCCAGCAGTGATCGGTCGGAGGGGGCGACTGAAGCTTTCTTT,CASSDRSEGATEAFF
TRBJ2-2,.,TRBV10-3,TRBD1,TGTGCCATCAGTCCAAGACAGGGGGTTGGGGAGCTGTTTTTT,CAISPRQGVGELFF
TRBJ1-2,.,TRBV29-1,TRBD1,TGCAGCGTTGGGACAGGTAATGGCTACACCTTC,CSVGTGNGYTF
TRBJ2-1,.,TRBV29-1,TRBD1,TGCAGCGTAGACAGGGGGTCCTACAATGAGCAGTTCTTC,CSVDRGSYNEQFF
TRBJ2-7,.,TRBV7-2,.,TGTGCCAGCAGCTTAGTGCGCTCGGGTGCGGGGTACGAGCAGTACTTC,CASSLVRSGAGYEQYF
TRBJ2-5,.,TRBV5-1,.,TGCGCCAGCAGCTTGGAAGGAGGGAAAGAGACCCAGTACTTC,CASSLEGGKETQYF
TRBJ2-1,.,TRBV7-2,TRBD2,TGTGCCAGCAGCCGCGGACTAGTCTCCTACAATGAGCAGTTCTTC,CASSRGLVSYNEQFF
TRBJ2-3,few,TRBV6-6,TRBD1,TGTGCCAGCCGCCACGGGACAGGAGCAGATACGCAGTATTTT,CASRHGTGADTQYF
TRBJ1-5,.,TRBV27,.,TGTGCCAGCAGACTGGTCGATGATCAGCCCCAGCATTTT,CASRLVDDQPQHF
TRBJ2-1,.,TRBV29-1,.,TGCAGCGTTCCTGGGACTTCCTACAATGAGCAGTTCTTC,CSVPGTSYNEQFF
TRBJ2-7,.,TRBV10-3,.,TGTGCCATCCAGGAGGCGGGGAGACTTTACGAGCAGTACTTC,CAIQEAGRLYEQYF
TRBJ2-2,.,TRBV21-1,.,TGTGCCAGCAGCAAAATTGGGCGGGCCGGGGAGCTGTTTTTT,CASSKIGRAGELFF
TRBJ1-4,.,TRBV2,.,TGTGCCAGCAGTGAAGCGGTTAGGGGGAATAATGAAAAACTGTTTTTT,CASSEAVRGNNEKLFF